Below are 21 T cell receptor beta chains sequenced from a single sample in a study of long-term antiretroviral therapy in people with HIV. Run at survey level, the immunoSEQ assay was version v3.0. The table came from immunoSEQ multiplex PCR; TCRdb's copy has only in-frame clones and leaves some out. This table has tens of thousands of clones, about 85% appearing once. Sequencing used unsorted PBMCs, obtained 3 years after starting antiretroviral therapy. The receptors derive from a man aged 35 to 55 with HIV.

The chain couples TRBV9 to TRBJ2-6; 8 nucleotides align to TRBD1. J was trimmed by 3 bases and V by 3 bases; bases with no gene match: 5. CDR3 size: 16 residues. From germline, CDR1 is SGDLS and CDR2 YYNGEE. CDR3 DNA sequence: TGTGCCAGCAGCGAAGAACAGGGGGGTGGGGCCAACGTCCTGACTTTC. Its protein product is CASSEEQGGGANVLTF.

J is TRBJ2-2 and V is TRBV7-3, with D perhaps TRBD2 (6 bases). Per the germline V gene, CDR1 is SGHTA and CDR2 is FQGTGA. This CDR3 comprises 15 residues. Trimming shortened V by 5 bases and J by 6 bases, and 16 bases separated the two germline ends. In DNA, the CDR3 is TGTGCCAGCAGCCTTTCTGGAGGGAGCTCCGGGGAGCTGTTTTTT. This encodes CASSLSGGSSGELFF.

The J gene is TRBJ1-1, the V gene TRBV20-1; maybe TRBD1 (6 bases). CDR1 is DFQATT and CDR2 is SNEGSKA in the germline V gene (reference sequence). V was clipped by 6 bases and J by 8 bases, with 13 bases between them. The CDR3 contains 11 residues. The CDR3 here is CSAQQQGEAFF. The CDR3, as DNA: TGCAGTGCCCAACAACAGGGCGAAGCTTTCTTT.

The V and J genes are TRBV27 and TRBJ1-6; the match to TRBD1 covers 7 bases. This CDR3 has 17 residues. Germline V gives CDR1 MNHEY, CDR2 SMNVEV (reference sequence). J gave up 10 bases and V 1 base, and 13 bases lay outside the gene matches. The CDR3 loop is CASSLLSAGGRLSPLHF. The DNA of the CDR3 is TGTGCCAGCAGTTTATTATCGGCAGGGGGTCGATTGTCACCCCTCCACTTT.

The chain employs TRBV6-1 and TRBJ2-5; D uncertain. Deletions cut 0 bases from V and 2 bases from J, with 4 bases between. Germline values: CDR1 MNHNS, CDR2 SASEGT. CDR3 length: 13 amino acids. Here the CDR3 reads CASSEAVQETQYF. DNA for the CDR3: TGTGCCAGCAGTGAAGCAGTTCAAGAGACCCAGTACTTC.

In its sample, this clone was seen a few times. The chain couples TRBV7-8 to TRBJ1-2; D perhaps matches TRBD1 (5 bases). Trimming took 4 bases from V and 2 from J, leaving 14 bases between them. This CDR3 is built from 15 residues. The germline V gene has CDR1 SGHVS and CDR2 FQNEAQ. The CDR3 loop is CASSSSLGANYGYTF. CDR3 nucleotides: TGTGCCAGCAGCTCCTCCCTAGGGGCGAACTATGGCTACACCTTC.

The chain joins TRBV13 to TRBJ1-2; D ambiguous. Germline values: CDR1 PRHDT, CDR2 FYEKMQ (reference sequence). Trimming removed 0 bases from V and 8 bases from J, with 16 bases in between. The CDR3 has 15 residues. The CDR3 coding sequence is TGTGCCAGCAGCTTAGGCACCCCGGGGATCGGAGGCTACACCTTC. This codes for CASSLGTPGIGGYTF.

The chain joins TRBV6-5 to TRBJ1-4, with D unclear. The ends were cut back, 0 bases at V and 8 bases at J, with 13 bases in the middle. This CDR3 comprises 15 residues. Germline loops: CDR1 MNHEY, CDR2 SVGAGI. The CDR3 region is CASSYSPLFGEKLFF. The DNA of the CDR3 is TGTGCCAGCAGTTACTCGCCTCTTTTTGGGGAAAAACTGTTTTTT.

The rearrangement links TRBV9 to TRBJ2-7, with 7 bases identical to TRBD1. Germline loops: CDR1 SGDLS, CDR2 YYNGEE. This CDR3 comprises 15 residues. With 0 bases clipped from V and 0 bases from J, the junction kept 3 bases outside the gene matches. The CDR3 loop reads CASSVGTGPSYEQYF. Here the CDR3 DNA reads TGTGCCAGCAGCGTAGGGACAGGCCCCTCCTACGAGCAGTACTTC.

V gene TRBV6-5 combines with J gene TRBJ2-3; D is tentatively TRBD1 or TRBD2 (6 bases each). This CDR3 is 15 amino acids long. Trimming removed 2 bases from V and 2 bases from J, with 11 bases in between. CDR1 and CDR2 (germline): MNHEY, SVGAGI. The CDR3 nucleotides read TGTGCCAGCAGTTACGGGGGGCCCCACACAGATACGCAGTATTTT. Residues: CASSYGGPHTDTQYF.

The chain links TRBV30 to TRBJ1-3; a possible D gene is TRBD1 (6 bases). From germline, CDR1 is GTSNPN and CDR2 SVGIG (reference sequence). CDR3 size: 15 residues. Trimming took 0 bases from V and 4 from J, leaving 13 bases between them. In nucleotides, the CDR3 is TGTGCCTGGAGTGTCACGGGGGCTGTCGGAAACACCATATATTTT. As protein: CAWSVTGAVGNTIYF.

The V and J genes are TRBV6-5 and TRBJ2-1; D possibly corresponds to TRBD2 (6 bases). Between the trimmed V and J ends, which lost 6 bases and 6 bases, there was a span of 18 bases. The CDR3 consists of 15 residues. Germline loops: CDR1 MNHEY, CDR2 SVGAGI. As DNA, the CDR3 is TGTGCCAGCAGACTCGGGGAGGAATATTTCAATGAGCAGTTCTTC. It yields the protein CASRLGEEYFNEQFF.

The rearrangement joins TRBV6-1 to TRBJ1-2; D is unclear. Looked up from germline, CDR1 is MNHNS and CDR2 is SASEGT. Trimming stripped 4 bases from V and 4 bases from J, with 10 bases between. This CDR3 has 13 amino acids. CDR3 loop: CASSAREIYGYTF. DNA for the CDR3: TGTGCCAGCAGTGCTCGGGAAATCTATGGCTACACCTTC.

This chain links TRBV6-4 with TRBJ2-7; no definite D call. Between the trimmed V and J ends, which lost 2 bases and 0 bases, there was a span of 11 bases. This CDR3 spans 15 amino acids. From germline, CDR1 is MRHNA and CDR2 SNTAGT. The CDR3 bases are TGTGCCAGCAGTGACCTTAGACCGAGCTCCTACGAGCAGTACTTC. Protein product: CASSDLRPSSYEQYF.

The chain uses TRBV9 and TRBJ2-3; D is possibly TRBD1 (6 bases). The V end lost 3 bases, the J end lost 2 bases, and 16 bases lay between the germline ends. CDR1 is SGDLS and CDR2 is YYNGEE in the germline V gene. This CDR3 has 16 residues. The CDR3 loop reads CASSGRTDEFTDTQYF. CDR3 sequence (DNA): TGTGCCAGCAGCGGTAGGACAGACGAATTCACAGATACGCAGTATTTT.

The table lists this clone with a few counts. The V gene is TRBV7-3, the J gene TRBJ2-7; TRBD1 matches at 9 bases. The germline CDR1 and CDR2 sequences are SGHTA and FQGTGA. V dropped 8 bases and J dropped 4; count of bases not matched to a gene: 6. The CDR3 is 13 residues long. As DNA, the CDR3 is TGTGCCAGCGCACAGGGGGCTGAGTACGAGCAGTACTTC. Encoded protein: CASAQGAEYEQYF.

The chain employs TRBV5-1 and TRBJ2-7; unclear D gene. Trimming removed 0 bases from V and 5 bases from J, with 12 bases in between. In germline, CDR1 is SGHRS, CDR2 YFSETQ. CDR3 length equals 14 residues. The CDR3 DNA reads as TGCGCCAGCAGCTTGGTTCTCTCTACCGACGAGCAGTACTTC. The encoded protein is CASSLVLSTDEQYF.

The chain employs TRBV7-9 and TRBJ2-7; tentatively, D is TRBD2 (5 bases). Germline V gene data show CDR1 as SEHNR and CDR2 as FQNEAQ (reference sequence). V lost 0 bases to trimming and J lost 1 base, with 16 bases between them. The CDR3 is 17 amino acids. The CDR3 spells CASSLALGLAHSYEQYF. The CDR3 DNA sequence: TGTGCCAGCAGCTTAGCCCTCGGCCTAGCCCATTCCTACGAGCAGTACTTC.

The V gene is TRBV6-1, the J gene TRBJ2-2; D is ambiguous. Germline assignment: CDR1 MNHNS and CDR2 SASEGT. Trimming cost V 7 bases and J 3 bases, with 3 bases left between them. The CDR3 loop spans 11 amino acids. This CDR3 reads CASTYTGELFF. CDR3 bases: TGTGCCAGCACCTACACCGGGGAGCTGTTTTTT.

The CDR3 reads CASRGTGGYYNEQFF. For the CDR3, the DNA is TGTGCCAGCAGGGGGACAGGGGGTTACTACAATGAGCAGTTCTTC. This chain links TRBV11-2 with TRBJ2-1; 11 positions agree with TRBD1. With V trimmed by 6 bases and J by 3 bases, 4 bases remained unmatched. Germline assignment: CDR1 SGHAT and CDR2 FQNNGV. CDR3 length: 15 residues.

The genes are TRBV13 and TRBJ2-3; D might be TRBD2 (6 bases). Trimming shortened V by 3 bases and J by 3 bases, and 19 bases separated the two germline ends. CDR3 length equals 17 residues. CDR1 is PRHDT, CDR2 FYEKMQ, per germline (reference sequence). The CDR3 nucleotides read TGTGCCAGCAGCTTTGTTTCGGCCGGGAGTTGGACAGATACGCAGTATTTT. This codes for CASSFVSAGSWTDTQYF.